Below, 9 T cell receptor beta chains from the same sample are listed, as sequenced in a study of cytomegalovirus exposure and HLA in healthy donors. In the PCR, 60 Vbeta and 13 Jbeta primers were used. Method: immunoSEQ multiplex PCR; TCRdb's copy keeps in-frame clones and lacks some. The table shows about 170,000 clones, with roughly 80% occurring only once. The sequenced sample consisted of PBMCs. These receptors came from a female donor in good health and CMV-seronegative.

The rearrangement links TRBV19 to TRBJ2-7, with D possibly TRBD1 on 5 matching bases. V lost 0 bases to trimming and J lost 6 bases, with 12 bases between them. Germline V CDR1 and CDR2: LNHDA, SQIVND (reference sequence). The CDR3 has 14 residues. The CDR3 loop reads CASSIEDSRSEQYF. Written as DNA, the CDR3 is TGTGCCAGTAGTATAGAAGACAGCCGTTCCGAGCAGTACTTC.

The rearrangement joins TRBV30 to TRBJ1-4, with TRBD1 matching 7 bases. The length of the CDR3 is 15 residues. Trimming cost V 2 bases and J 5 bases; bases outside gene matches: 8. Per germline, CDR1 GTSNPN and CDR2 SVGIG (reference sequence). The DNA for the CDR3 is TGTGCCTGGAGTCAAGGGTCGGGACAGAATGAAAAACTGTTTTTT. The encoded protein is CAWSQGSGQNEKLFF.

CDR3 sequence: CASSVTGNSYEQYF. CDR3 sequence (DNA): TGTGCCAGCAGCGTAACCGGGAACTCCTACGAGCAGTACTTC. This chain links TRBV9 with TRBJ2-7; TRBD2 is a possible D gene (5 bases). The CDR3 sequence is 14 residues long. Germline CDR1 SGDLS, CDR2 YYNGEE. Trimming took off 1 base at V and 0 bases at J, with 8 bases between the two ends.

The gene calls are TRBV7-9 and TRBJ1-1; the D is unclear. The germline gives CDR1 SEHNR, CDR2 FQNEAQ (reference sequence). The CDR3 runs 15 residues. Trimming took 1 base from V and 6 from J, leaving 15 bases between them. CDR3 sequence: CASSLDPSDLSEAFF. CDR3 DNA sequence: TGTGCCAGCAGCTTAGACCCGTCAGATCTGTCTGAAGCTTTCTTT.

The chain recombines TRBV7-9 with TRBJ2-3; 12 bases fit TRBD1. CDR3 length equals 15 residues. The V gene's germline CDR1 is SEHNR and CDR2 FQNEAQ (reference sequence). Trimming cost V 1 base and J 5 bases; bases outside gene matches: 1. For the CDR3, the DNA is TGTGCCAGCAGCTTAGGGGACAGGGGGCGAGATACGCAGTATTTT. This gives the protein CASSLGDRGRDTQYF. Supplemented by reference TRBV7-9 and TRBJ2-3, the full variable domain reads DTGVSQNPRHKITKRGQNVTFRCDPISEHNRLYWYRQTLGQGPEFLTYFQNEAQLEKSRLLSDRFSAERPKGSFSTLEIQRTEQGDSAMYLCASSLGDRGRDTQYFGPGTRLTVL.

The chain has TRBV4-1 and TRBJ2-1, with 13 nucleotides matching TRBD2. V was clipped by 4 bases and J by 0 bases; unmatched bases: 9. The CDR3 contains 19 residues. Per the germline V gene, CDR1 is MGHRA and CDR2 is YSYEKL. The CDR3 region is CASSLSGGLAGSSYNEQFF. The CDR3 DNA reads TGCGCCAGCAGCCTTTCAGGGGGACTAGCGGGATCCTCCTACAATGAGCAGTTCTTC.

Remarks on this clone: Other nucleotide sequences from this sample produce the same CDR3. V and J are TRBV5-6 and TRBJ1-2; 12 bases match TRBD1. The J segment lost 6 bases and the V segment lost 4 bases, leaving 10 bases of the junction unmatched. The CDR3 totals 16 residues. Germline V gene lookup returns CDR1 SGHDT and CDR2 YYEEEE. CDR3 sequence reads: CASSQRDRGPADGYTF. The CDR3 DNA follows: TGTGCCAGCAGCCAGAGGGACAGGGGGCCGGCGGATGGCTACACCTTC.

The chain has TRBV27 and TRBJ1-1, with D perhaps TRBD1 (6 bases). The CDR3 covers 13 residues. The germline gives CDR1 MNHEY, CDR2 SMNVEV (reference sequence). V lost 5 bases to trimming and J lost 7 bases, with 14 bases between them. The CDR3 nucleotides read TGTGCCAGCAGTAATCAGGGGAGACTTGAAGCTTTCTTT. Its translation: CASSNQGRLEAFF.

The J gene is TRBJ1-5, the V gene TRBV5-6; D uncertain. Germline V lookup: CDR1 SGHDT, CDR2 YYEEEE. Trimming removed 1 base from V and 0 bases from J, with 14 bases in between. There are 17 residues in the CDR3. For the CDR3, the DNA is TGTGCCAGCAGCTTGTATTCTTCGGGTTATAGCAATCAGCCCCAGCATTTT. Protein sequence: CASSLYSSGYSNQPQHF. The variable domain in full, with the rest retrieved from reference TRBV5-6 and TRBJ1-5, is DAGVTQSPTHLIKTRGQQVTLRCSPKSGHDTVSWYQQALGQGPQFIFQYYEEEERQRGNFPDRFSGHQFPNYSSELNVNALLLGDSALYLCASSLYSSGYSNQPQHFGDGTRLSIL.